The source of this T cell receptor (beta chain) is a study of T-cell memory formation after mild COVID-19. Study as a whole: TCR clusters were mostly donor specific. General observations from the study: The finding that pre-infection memory included some responding clones suggested that cross-reactive memory joined.

The CDR3 is 14 amino acids. Germline CDR1 is SGHVS and CDR2 is FNYEAQ. V lost 0 bases, J lost 7 bases, and 13 bases lay in between. A remark on this clonotype: The antigen remains unidentified.

Constant-segment primers and 5'RACE yielded cDNA libraries for TCR alpha and TCR beta, each carrying sample barcodes and UMIs. TCRdb re-derived calls from the 5' RACE reads in MiXCR, one entry per CDR3 protein. In the table there are just over 200,000 distinct CDR3 sequences, over 9% of which are singletons. The sequenced sample consisted of PBMCs or a T cell subset sorted from them (not recorded which). The TCR sequence derives from a young man who had mild COVID-19 (a few samples of this study predate the infection). Cell type and time point are not known. The chain uses TRBV7-6 and TRBJ2-7; D is unclear. This CDR3 is CASSLARGSYEQYF. The CDR3 DNA is TGTGCCAGCAGCTTAGCCCGCGGATCTTATGAGCAGTACTTC.